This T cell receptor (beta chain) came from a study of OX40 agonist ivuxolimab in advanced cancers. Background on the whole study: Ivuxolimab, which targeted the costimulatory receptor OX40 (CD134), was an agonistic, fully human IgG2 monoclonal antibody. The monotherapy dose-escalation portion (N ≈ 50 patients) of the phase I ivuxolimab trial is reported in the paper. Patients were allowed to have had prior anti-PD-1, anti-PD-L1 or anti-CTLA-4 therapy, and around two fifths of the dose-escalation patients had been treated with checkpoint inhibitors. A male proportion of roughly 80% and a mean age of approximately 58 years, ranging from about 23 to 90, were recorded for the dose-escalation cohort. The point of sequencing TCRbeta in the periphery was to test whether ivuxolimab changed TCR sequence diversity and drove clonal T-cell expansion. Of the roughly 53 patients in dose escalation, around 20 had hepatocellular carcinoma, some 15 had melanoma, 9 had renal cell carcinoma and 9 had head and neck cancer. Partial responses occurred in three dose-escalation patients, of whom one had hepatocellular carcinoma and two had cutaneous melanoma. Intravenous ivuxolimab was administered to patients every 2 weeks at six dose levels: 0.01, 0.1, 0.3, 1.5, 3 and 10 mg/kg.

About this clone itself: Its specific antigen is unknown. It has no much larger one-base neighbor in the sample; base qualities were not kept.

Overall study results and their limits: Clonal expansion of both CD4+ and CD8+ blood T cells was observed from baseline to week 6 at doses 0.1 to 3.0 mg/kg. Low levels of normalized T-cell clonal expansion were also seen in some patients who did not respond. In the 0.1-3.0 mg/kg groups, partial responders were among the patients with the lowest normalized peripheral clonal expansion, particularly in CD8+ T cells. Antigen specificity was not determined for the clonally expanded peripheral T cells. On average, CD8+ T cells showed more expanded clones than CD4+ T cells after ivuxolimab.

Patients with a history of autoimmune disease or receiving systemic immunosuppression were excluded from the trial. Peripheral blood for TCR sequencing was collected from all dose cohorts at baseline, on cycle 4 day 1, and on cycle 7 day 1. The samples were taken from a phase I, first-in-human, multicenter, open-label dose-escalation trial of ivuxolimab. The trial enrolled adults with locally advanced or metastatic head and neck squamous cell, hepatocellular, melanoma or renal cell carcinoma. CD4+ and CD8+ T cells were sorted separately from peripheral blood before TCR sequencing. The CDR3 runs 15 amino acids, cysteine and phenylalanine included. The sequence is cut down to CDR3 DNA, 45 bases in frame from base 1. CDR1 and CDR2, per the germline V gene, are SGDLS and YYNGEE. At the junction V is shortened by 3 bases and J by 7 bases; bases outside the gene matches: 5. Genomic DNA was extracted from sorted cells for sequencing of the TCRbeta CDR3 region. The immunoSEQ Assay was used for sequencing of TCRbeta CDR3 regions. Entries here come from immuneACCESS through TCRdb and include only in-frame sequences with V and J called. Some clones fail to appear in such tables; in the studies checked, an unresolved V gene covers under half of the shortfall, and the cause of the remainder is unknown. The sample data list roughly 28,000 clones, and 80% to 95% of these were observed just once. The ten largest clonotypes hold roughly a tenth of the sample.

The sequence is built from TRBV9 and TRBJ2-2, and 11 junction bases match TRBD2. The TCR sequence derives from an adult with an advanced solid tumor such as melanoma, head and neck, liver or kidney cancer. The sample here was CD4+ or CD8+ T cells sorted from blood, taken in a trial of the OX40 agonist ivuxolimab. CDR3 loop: CASSASGGTVGELFF. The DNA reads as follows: TGTGCCAGCAGCGCTAGCGGGGGGACCGTCGGGGAGCTGTTTTTT.